This note documents a single TCR beta chain sequence. This entry comes from a study of blood T cell repertoires in COVID-19. CDR3 length: 13 amino acids. Germline trimming cut 6 bases from V and 4 bases from J; bases unmatched to any gene: 1. CDR1 and CDR2 from the germline V gene are LGHNT and FRNRAP. Sequencing was performed with immunoSEQ multiplex PCR; in TCRdb, only in-frame clones are kept and a portion is missing. The profile covers about 210,000 clones, with roughly 86% appearing a single time and 6.5% to 9% taken by the ten largest. Sequenced sample: peripheral blood. This sequence was found in a woman aged 45 to 65 with active or convalescent COVID-19. The rearrangement joins TRBV12-5 to TRBJ2-2; 8 bases map to TRBD1. CDR3 in DNA: TGTGCTAGTGGCGACAGGGGCACCGGGGAGCTGTTTTTT. Residues: CASGDRGTGELFF.